The 7 T cell receptor beta chains given below trace back to one sample, sequenced in a study of blood T cells in healthy people across ages (dated by TCRdb to the mid-2010s). The library was prepared using 5' RACE. TCRdb lists the instrument as Illumina HiSeq 2500. A second PCR of about 7 to 12 cycles was run with a J-beta primer mix and a sample-barcoded 5' primer. The raw public data were reprocessed by TCRdb itself: fastp quality trimming at Q25, MiXCR clonotype calling, in-frame beta chains only. A single entry per CDR3 protein holds the most common genes and DNA from its merged rows. The sample profile shows roughly 1,500,000 distinct CDR3 sequences; roughly 40% of them were found once. Clones ranked in the top ten supply 7% to 9% of the sample. Sequencing input: blood. The receptors were gathered from a woman aged 18-35 years in good health.

This clonotype was counted a single time. V is TRBV20-1 and J is TRBJ2-2; 9 bases are shared with TRBD1. Germline CDR1 is DFQATT and CDR2 is SNEGSKA (reference sequence). The CDR3 has 17 amino acids. V gave up 5 bases and J gave up 8 bases; unmatched junction bases: 18. The CDR3, as DNA: TGCAGTGCTTTGTCCCGGGACAGGGATCTTTGGGCGGGGGAGCTGTTTTTT. As protein: CSALSRDRDLWAGELFF.

The J gene is TRBJ2-5, the V gene TRBV10-3; D is perhaps TRBD1 or TRBD2 (5 bases each). Germline V gene lookup returns CDR1 ENHRY and CDR2 SYGVKD. V lost 6 bases and J lost 4, with 18 bases in between. The CDR3 length is 15 residues. DNA for the CDR3: TGTGCCATCAGGAGGGACCCCTCGGTCCCAGAGACCCAGTACTTC. It encodes CAIRRDPSVPETQYF.

In this sample, this clonotype turned up many times. J is TRBJ2-7 and V is TRBV27; D is possibly TRBD1 (6 bases). V was pared by 2 bases and J by 4 bases, with 9 bases between. CDR3 length: 13 amino acids. Germline V gene lookup returns CDR1 MNHEY and CDR2 SMNVEV (reference sequence). The CDR3 protein is CASSLRQGYEQYF. Written as DNA, the CDR3 is TGTGCCAGCAGTTTACGGCAGGGGTACGAGCAGTACTTC.

The rearrangement uses TRBV5-6 and TRBJ2-3, with D maybe TRBD2 (6 bases). Germline values: CDR1 SGHDT, CDR2 YYEEEE. V dropped 4 bases and J dropped 2 bases, with 17 bases sitting between them. CDR3 length: 16 residues. The CDR3 here is CASSIRDSRSTDTQYF. The CDR3 DNA reads as TGTGCCAGCAGCATCCGGGACTCCAGATCCACAGATACGCAGTATTTT.

The table lists this clonotype with a few counts. The chain uses TRBV7-2 and TRBJ2-3, with D perhaps being TRBD1 or TRBD2 (6 bases each). V lost 2 bases, J lost 2 bases, and 11 bases lay in between. Germline-derived CDR1 and CDR2 are SGHTA and FQGNSA. CDR3 length: 15 residues. The CDR3 loop reads CASSLWGAHTDTQYF. The CDR3 bases are TGTGCCAGCAGCTTATGGGGGGCCCACACAGATACGCAGTATTTT.

In its sample, this clonotype was seen a few times. This sequence may be a read error, since a much larger clone differs from it by one base. The chain combines TRBV6-5 with TRBJ2-7; D is ambiguous. Germline V lookup: CDR1 MNHEY, CDR2 SVGAGI. There are 13 residues in the CDR3. CDR3 region: CVSSPSSSYEQYF. The CDR3, as DNA: TGTGTCAGCTCACCCAGTAGCTCCTACGAGCAGTACTTC.

The rearrangement links TRBV4-1 to TRBJ2-4; D is ambiguous. The J call is doubtful: the DNA matches TRBJ2-7 better. The CDR3 sequence is 13 residues long. Germline assignment: CDR1 MGHRA and CDR2 YSYEKL. The CDR3 is CASSRTPWYEQYF. The CDR3 DNA follows: TGCGCCAGCAGCCGCACTCCCTGGTACGAGCAGTACTTC.